This passage covers 8 T cell receptor beta chains from one sample sequenced in a study of cytomegalovirus exposure and HLA in healthy donors. With 60 Vbeta and 13 Jbeta primers, the PCR was carried out. Sequencing was performed with immunoSEQ multiplex PCR; in TCRdb, only in-frame clones are kept and a portion is missing. Of some 130,000 clones in the sample, 65% to 80% were seen once. Sequences were obtained from PBMCs. The receptor set was obtained from a human donor in good health.

This chain uses TRBV5-6 with TRBJ2-7; the D gene is possibly TRBD1 (5 bases). Trimming took off 2 bases at V and 6 bases at J, with 12 bases between the two ends. Germline values: CDR1 SGHDT, CDR2 YYEEEE. This CDR3 is 13 amino acids long. This CDR3 is CASSLTGPGEQYF. The DNA of the CDR3 is TGTGCCAGCAGCTTAACAGGTCCTGGCGAGCAGTACTTC.

This chain links TRBV28 with TRBJ2-7, with D possibly matching TRBD2 (7 bases). The V and J ends lost 7 bases and 4 bases respectively, with 14 bases between them. The germline gives CDR1 MDHEN, CDR2 SYDVKM. This CDR3 region has 13 residues. The CDR3 sequence: CASTWGGAYEQYF. The CDR3 DNA reads TGTGCCAGCACCTGGGGGGGGGCATACGAGCAGTACTTC.

The V call is TRBV6-5, the J call TRBJ1-1; D is uncertain. Germline values: CDR1 MNHEY, CDR2 SVGAGI. The V gene lost 8 bases and the J gene lost 4 bases, with 14 bases spanning the gap. This CDR3 region has 13 residues. As DNA, the CDR3 is TGTGCCAGCCGGCGAGGGCGGGGCACTGAAGCTTTCTTT. It yields the protein CASRRGRGTEAFF.

CDR3 residues: CAISESEGIETQYF. DNA of the CDR3: TGTGCCATCAGTGAGTCGGAGGGGATAGAGACCCAGTACTTC. The chain links TRBV10-3 to TRBJ2-5, with a weak D call TRBD2 (6 bases). Trimming removed 0 bases from V and 4 bases from J, with 9 bases in between. Germline-derived CDR1 and CDR2 are ENHRY and SYGVKD. This CDR3 contains 14 residues.

This clone was counted a few times. This chain joins TRBV6-1 and TRBJ1-2; 7 bases line up with TRBD1. CDR3 size: 13 residues. The V and J ends lost 3 bases and 8 bases, in that order; junction bases with no gene match: 6. CDR1 and CDR2 (germline): MNHNS, SASEGT. The CDR3 loop reads CASSERGREGYTF. In DNA, the CDR3 is TGTGCCAGCAGTGAGAGGGGGCGCGAGGGCTACACCTTC.

V usage is TRBV11-2 and J usage is TRBJ1-1; D gene unclear. CDR3 length equals 12 residues. The V gene's germline CDR1 is SGHAT and CDR2 FQNNGV. V gave up 4 bases and J gave up 7 bases, with 10 bases separating them. The CDR3 is CASSSSPDEAFF. The CDR3 bases are TGTGCCAGCAGCTCAAGCCCCGATGAAGCTTTCTTT.

V is TRBV28 and J is TRBJ2-3; 11 nucleotides agree with TRBD2. The CDR3 has 16 amino acids. V trimming: 5 bases; J trimming: 5 bases; junction bases outside the gene matches: 9. Germline CDR1 is MDHEN and CDR2 is SYDVKM. CDR3 residues: CASSLRTSGSRDTQYF. CDR3 nucleotides: TGTGCCAGCAGTCTTCGGACTAGCGGGTCTAGAGATACGCAGTATTTT.

Only a few counts were recorded for this clone. This chain links TRBV18 with TRBJ2-1, with TRBD2 identical over 11 bases. Germline V gene sequence: CDR1 KGHSH, CDR2 LQKENI. Trimming cost V 0 bases and J 5 bases; bases outside gene matches: 6. The CDR3 has 17 amino acids. CDR3 coding DNA: TGTGCCAGCTCACCACCTCTTTTTAGCGGGAGGGACAATGAGCAGTTCTTC. As protein: CASSPPLFSGRDNEQFF.